These T cell receptor beta chains were read from a single sample in a study of follicular helper T cells after annual influenza vaccination. Sequenced by immunoSEQ multiplex PCR; TCRdb stores in-frame clones only, minus some. The table shows approximately 10,000 clones, with 81% occurring only once. The source was CXCR5+ CD38- circulating T follicular helper cells from blood, collected on the day of influenza vaccination. The receptor source for this set is an adult who received the influenza vaccine. CDR3s include the opening cysteine and the closing phenylalanine or tryptophan. Fields, in order: J gene, CDR3 length, D gene, clone size, V gene, CDR3 protein. D genes are given only for firm matches. Some rows mark clone size as missing; the rest say once, few, many or name a class of expanded clone.

J gene: TRBJ1-3
CDR3 length: 11
D gene: -
clone size: -
V gene: TRBV5-3
CDR3 protein: CARSFGNTIYF

J gene: TRBJ1-2
CDR3 length: 13
D gene: TRBD1
clone size: -
V gene: TRBV6-1
CDR3 protein: CASGQGATYGYTF

J gene: TRBJ1-2
CDR3 length: 15
D gene: -
clone size: -
V gene: TRBV4-2
CDR3 protein: CASSQDVRDFYGYTF

J gene: TRBJ2-3
CDR3 length: 15
D gene: TRBD1
clone size: -
V gene: TRBV6-6
CDR3 protein: CASSPPGQGTDTQYF

J gene: TRBJ1-1
CDR3 length: 13
D gene: TRBD1
clone size: -
V gene: TRBV5-1
CDR3 protein: CASSIGQGAEAFF

J gene: TRBJ2-7
CDR3 length: 14
D gene: -
clone size: -
V gene: TRBV27
CDR3 protein: CASNDYGPAYEQYF

J gene: TRBJ2-3
CDR3 length: 15
D gene: -
clone size: once
V gene: TRBV5-5
CDR3 protein: CASSLSMGVTDTQYF

J gene: TRBJ1-5
CDR3 length: 15
D gene: TRBD1
clone size: -
V gene: TRBV19
CDR3 protein: CASSHSGTGVQPQHF

J gene: TRBJ2-6
CDR3 length: 16
D gene: -
clone size: -
V gene: TRBV6-1
CDR3 protein: CASSVAGPSGANVLTF

J gene: TRBJ1-2
CDR3 length: 15
D gene: -
clone size: -
V gene: TRBV2
CDR3 protein: CASSQGLQGGYGYTF

J gene: TRBJ2-3
CDR3 length: 15
D gene: TRBD2
clone size: -
V gene: TRBV7-2
CDR3 protein: CASSPSSGGADTQYF

J gene: TRBJ2-7
CDR3 length: 12
D gene: -
clone size: few
V gene: TRBV6-6
CDR3 protein: CASSGNAYEQYF

J gene: TRBJ2-1
CDR3 length: 18
D gene: -
clone size: -
V gene: TRBV19
CDR3 protein: CASSIGFKGPSSYNEQFF

J gene: TRBJ1-1
CDR3 length: 15
D gene: TRBD1
clone size: -
V gene: TRBV7-8
CDR3 protein: CASSSPTGRRTEAFF

J gene: TRBJ2-7
CDR3 length: 16
D gene: -
clone size: -
V gene: TRBV15
CDR3 protein: CATSRGDRGRRGEQYF

J gene: TRBJ2-1
CDR3 length: 15
D gene: -
clone size: -
V gene: TRBV19
CDR3 protein: CASSTGGGTGNEQFF

J gene: TRBJ2-3
CDR3 length: 15
D gene: TRBD1
clone size: -
V gene: TRBV28
CDR3 protein: CASSLRQGGTDTQYF

J gene: TRBJ1-3
CDR3 length: 16
D gene: TRBD1
clone size: -
V gene: TRBV5-1
CDR3 protein: CASSHDRVEEGNTIYF

J gene: TRBJ2-1
CDR3 length: 14
D gene: TRBD1
clone size: -
V gene: TRBV5-1
CDR3 protein: CASSLTGGNNEQFF

J gene: TRBJ2-5
CDR3 length: 14
D gene: -
clone size: -
V gene: TRBV5-4
CDR3 protein: CASSPGAGTETQYF

J gene: TRBJ2-2
CDR3 length: 15
D gene: -
clone size: -
V gene: TRBV7-2
CDR3 protein: CASSPRGLSTGELFF

J gene: TRBJ2-1
CDR3 length: 14
D gene: -
clone size: once
V gene: TRBV19
CDR3 protein: CASSLGPGSDEQFF

J gene: TRBJ2-5
CDR3 length: 14
D gene: -
clone size: once
V gene: TRBV4-3
CDR3 protein: CASSQHLAGETQYF

J gene: TRBJ1-2
CDR3 length: 13
D gene: TRBD1
clone size: few
V gene: TRBV28
CDR3 protein: CAIRRDSHGSYTF

J gene: TRBJ1-1
CDR3 length: 13
D gene: -
clone size: -
V gene: TRBV28
CDR3 protein: CASLLRGGGRAFF

J gene: TRBJ1-2
CDR3 length: 15
D gene: -
clone size: -
V gene: TRBV15
CDR3 protein: CATSRDGGLAYGYTF

J gene: TRBJ2-5
CDR3 length: 13
D gene: -
clone size: -
V gene: TRBV30
CDR3 protein: CAWRDRVQETQYF

J gene: TRBJ2-7
CDR3 length: 17
D gene: TRBD2
clone size: -
V gene: TRBV2
CDR3 protein: CASSDSSGGTSSYEQYF

J gene: TRBJ1-3
CDR3 length: 16
D gene: -
clone size: -
V gene: TRBV18
CDR3 protein: CASSPPVSGLGNTIYF

J gene: TRBJ2-2
CDR3 length: 15
D gene: -
clone size: -
V gene: TRBV10-3
CDR3 protein: CAITSGISLTGELFF

J gene: TRBJ2-5
CDR3 length: 14
D gene: -
clone size: -
V gene: TRBV5-4
CDR3 protein: CASSSGGAGETQYF

J gene: TRBJ2-6
CDR3 length: 14
D gene: -
clone size: few
V gene: TRBV19
CDR3 protein: CASKPGAGANVLTF

J gene: TRBJ1-5
CDR3 length: 14
D gene: -
clone size: -
V gene: TRBV19
CDR3 protein: CASRQGRPNQPQHF

J gene: TRBJ1-1
CDR3 length: 14
D gene: -
clone size: -
V gene: TRBV5-1
CDR3 protein: CASSLGGRDGEAFF

J gene: TRBJ2-7
CDR3 length: 14
D gene: -
clone size: few
V gene: TRBV7-9
CDR3 protein: CASSLGLSTDEQYF

J gene: TRBJ2-7
CDR3 length: 14
D gene: TRBD1
clone size: -
V gene: TRBV15
CDR3 protein: CATSRDRQDRVEYF

J gene: TRBJ1-2
CDR3 length: 13
D gene: -
clone size: few
V gene: TRBV27
CDR3 protein: CASSFAGGGGYTF

J gene: TRBJ2-2
CDR3 length: 16
D gene: TRBD2
clone size: -
V gene: TRBV7-9
CDR3 protein: CASTTSGGAGTGELFF

J gene: TRBJ1-1
CDR3 length: 15
D gene: TRBD1
clone size: -
V gene: TRBV28
CDR3 protein: CASSLQGAGNTEAFF

J gene: TRBJ2-3
CDR3 length: 15
D gene: TRBD1
clone size: -
V gene: TRBV7-2
CDR3 protein: CASSLQGARSDTQYF

J gene: TRBJ2-3
CDR3 length: 16
D gene: -
clone size: -
V gene: TRBV6-1
CDR3 protein: CASSGNGPPNQDTQYF

J gene: TRBJ2-2
CDR3 length: 17
D gene: TRBD1
clone size: -
V gene: TRBV5-5
CDR3 protein: CASSWEGQGSSTGELFF

J gene: TRBJ2-1
CDR3 length: 14
D gene: -
clone size: -
V gene: TRBV19
CDR3 protein: CASSRGPDNNEQFF

J gene: TRBJ1-3
CDR3 length: 15
D gene: -
clone size: -
V gene: TRBV7-8
CDR3 protein: CASRWGPSAGNTIYF

J gene: TRBJ2-7
CDR3 length: 12
D gene: -
clone size: -
V gene: TRBV6-5
CDR3 protein: CASSLYQGKQYF

J gene: TRBJ2-5
CDR3 length: 14
D gene: TRBD2
clone size: -
V gene: TRBV5-1
CDR3 protein: CASSWEGPQETQYF

J gene: TRBJ1-4
CDR3 length: 14
D gene: -
clone size: -
V gene: TRBV27
CDR3 protein: CASSPGRGPEKLFF

J gene: TRBJ1-6
CDR3 length: 13
D gene: -
clone size: few
V gene: TRBV28
CDR3 protein: CASRGVNNSPLHF

J gene: TRBJ2-4
CDR3 length: 12
D gene: -
clone size: -
V gene: TRBV18
CDR3 protein: CASSPEGAIQYF

J gene: TRBJ1-6
CDR3 length: 14
D gene: TRBD1
clone size: -
V gene: TRBV18
CDR3 protein: CASSRDRGDSPLHF

J gene: TRBJ1-1
CDR3 length: 12
D gene: -
clone size: -
V gene: TRBV29-1
CDR3 protein: CSVGGVNTEAFF